The text below deals with one TCR beta chain. V lost 5 bases to trimming and J lost 0 bases, with 5 bases between them. CDR3 size: 13 residues. CDR1 and CDR2 (germline): SGHDN, FVKESK. This entry comes from a study of OX40 agonist ivuxolimab in advanced cancers. Produced via immunoSEQ multiplex PCR; TCRdb's table is partial and in-frame only. In the table there are about 79,000 clones, about 85% of which are singletons. The input for sequencing was CD4+ or CD8+ T cells sorted from blood, taken in a trial of the OX40 agonist ivuxolimab. The clonotype comes from an adult with an advanced solid tumor such as melanoma, head and neck, liver or kidney cancer. V gene TRBV14 combines with J gene TRBJ1-5, with unresolved D. The CDR3 DNA follows: TGTGCCAGCAGCGGCGATAGCAATCAGCCCCAGCATTTT. Translation: CASSGDSNQPQHF. Complete variable domain (other parts from reference TRBV14 and TRBJ1-5): EAGVTQFPSHSVIEKGQTVTLRCDPISGHDNLYWYRRVMGKEIKFLLHFVKESKQDESGMPNNRFLAERTGGTYSTLKVQPAELEDSGVYFCASSGDSNQPQHFGDGTRLSIL.